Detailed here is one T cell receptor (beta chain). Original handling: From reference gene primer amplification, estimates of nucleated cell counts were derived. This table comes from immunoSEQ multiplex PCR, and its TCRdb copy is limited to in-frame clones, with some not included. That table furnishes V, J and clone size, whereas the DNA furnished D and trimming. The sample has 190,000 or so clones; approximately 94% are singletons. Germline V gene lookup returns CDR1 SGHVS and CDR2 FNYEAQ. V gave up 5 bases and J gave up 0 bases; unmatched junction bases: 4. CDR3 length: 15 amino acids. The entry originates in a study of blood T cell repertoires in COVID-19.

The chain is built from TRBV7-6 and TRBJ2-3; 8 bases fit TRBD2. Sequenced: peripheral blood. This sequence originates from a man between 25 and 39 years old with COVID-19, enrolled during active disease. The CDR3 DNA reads TGTGCCAGCAGCCGCGGCGGGGGGAGCACAGATACGCAGTATTTT. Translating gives CASSRGGGSTDTQYF.